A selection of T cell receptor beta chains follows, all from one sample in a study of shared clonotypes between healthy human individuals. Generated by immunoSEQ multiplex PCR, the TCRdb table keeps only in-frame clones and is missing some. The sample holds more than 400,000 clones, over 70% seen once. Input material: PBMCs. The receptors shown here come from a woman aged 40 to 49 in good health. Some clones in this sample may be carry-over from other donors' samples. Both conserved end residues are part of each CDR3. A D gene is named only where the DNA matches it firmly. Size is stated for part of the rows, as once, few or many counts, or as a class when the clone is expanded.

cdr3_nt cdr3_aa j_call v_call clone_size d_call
TGCGCCAGCAGCCCCGGTGGGGACAATGAGCAGTTCTTC CASSPGGDNEQFF TRBJ2-1 TRBV5-1 - -
TGTGCCAGCAGCTTGGCCTGGGGCAGGGACTCCTACGAGCAGTACTTC CASSLAWGRDSYEQYF TRBJ2-7 TRBV5-6 - -
TGTGCCAGCAGCTTAGACGTTAGCGGGAGGGCGACGGAGACCCAGTACTTC CASSLDVSGRATETQYF TRBJ2-5 TRBV7-2 - TRBD2
TGTGCCAGCAGCTTAGTCTACGGGGGTGAGCAGTTCTTC CASSLVYGGEQFF TRBJ2-1 TRBV7-2 - -
TGCGCCAGCAGTCGCAGGGGGCAAAATCAGCCCCAGCATTTT CASSRRGQNQPQHF TRBJ1-5 TRBV23-1 - TRBD1
TGTGCCAGCAGCTTATTCTACAGCGGGGGAGAAGATGAGCAGTTCTTC CASSLFYSGGEDEQFF TRBJ2-1 TRBV7-2 once TRBD2
TGTGCCAGCAGTTCCGGACAGGAAGCTAACTATGGCTACACCTTC CASSSGQEANYGYTF TRBJ1-2 TRBV28 - TRBD1
TGTGCCAGCAGCGTAGGGTCTAGGGGGGGAAACACCATATATTTT CASSVGSRGGNTIYF TRBJ1-3 TRBV9 - -
TGTGCCAGCAGTTATTACGCCCCGACCGGGGAGCAGTACTTC CASSYYAPTGEQYF TRBJ2-7 TRBV6-6 once -
TGTGCCAGCAGGCCATTCTTCGAGGGACAACCAGTCTCCTACAATGAGCAGTTCTTC CASRPFFEGQPVSYNEQFF TRBJ2-1 TRBV28 - -
TGTGCCAGCAGTGAATTACAGGGGTATAGCAATCAGCCCCAGCATTTT CASSELQGYSNQPQHF TRBJ1-5 TRBV6-1 few TRBD1
TGTGCCACCAGCCTCACCCAGGGGCCGGGCACTGAAGCTTTCTTT CATSLTQGPGTEAFF TRBJ1-1 TRBV15 - -
TGTGCCAGCAGCCCTCACGGTGGGACTAGCGTAACACCCTACGAGCAGTACTTC CASSPHGGTSVTPYEQYF TRBJ2-7 TRBV7-9 - TRBD2
TGTGCCAGCAGTTCCCGGACAGTATACAATGAGCAGTTCTTC CASSSRTVYNEQFF TRBJ2-1 TRBV28 - -
TGCAGCGTTGTTTCCTCTGGAAACACCATATATTTT CSVVSSGNTIYF TRBJ1-3 TRBV29-1 - -
TGTGCCAGCAGCTTGTTGGGACAGGGGGACAATGAGCAGTTCTTC CASSLLGQGDNEQFF TRBJ2-1 TRBV5-6 - TRBD1
TGTGCCAGAAGCTTAGATGTGGGGAAGTATATGCCCCAGCATTTT CARSLDVGKYMPQHF TRBJ1-5 TRBV7-5 - -
TGTGCCAGCTCACCATCGAGAGGGACAGGCACAGATACGCAGTATTTT CASSPSRGTGTDTQYF TRBJ2-3 TRBV18 - TRBD1
TGTGCCAGCAGCTTAGTAGGGCAGGGCGGAGAGCAGTACTTC CASSLVGQGGEQYF TRBJ2-7 TRBV7-2 - -
TGTGCCAGTACCACACAGGGGTGGCAGCCCCAGCATTTT CASTTQGWQPQHF TRBJ1-5 TRBV19 - TRBD1
TGCGCCAGCAGCCCTGTGGGCGTCGGCAGGAGAAACTATGGCTACACCTTC CASSPVGVGRRNYGYTF TRBJ1-2 TRBV4-1 - -
TGTGCCAGCAGCTTAGTGAGTCAAACGCAGTATTTT CASSLVSQTQYF TRBJ2-3 TRBV7-8 - -
TGTGCCAGCAGTTTAAGGACTAGCGGGGCCACCGGGGAGCTGTTTTTT CASSLRTSGATGELFF TRBJ2-2 TRBV6-5 once TRBD2
TGTGCCAGCAGGAGAATGGCGGACTCCTACGAGCAGTACTTC CASRRMADSYEQYF TRBJ2-7 TRBV6-1 - -
TGTGCCAGTACTGACAGGGTGACTTACGAGCAGTACTTC CASTDRVTYEQYF TRBJ2-7 TRBV5-6 many TRBD1
TGTGCCAGCAGCTTAAGACACCGGTACTCTGGAAACACCATATATTTT CASSLRHRYSGNTIYF TRBJ1-3 TRBV7-7 - -
TGTGCCAGCAGCTCCATGGGACAGGGTAATGAAAAACTGTTTTTT CASSSMGQGNEKLFF TRBJ1-4 TRBV7-6 once TRBD1
TGTGCCAGCAGCCGGACTAGCGGGCAAGAGACCCAGTACTTC CASSRTSGQETQYF TRBJ2-5 TRBV11-2 - TRBD2
TGTGCCAGCAGCCAGCGGGACAGGGACCAAGAGACCCAGTACTTC CASSQRDRDQETQYF TRBJ2-5 TRBV4-2 - TRBD1
TGTGCCAGCAGTTTATCCCGCCGCTCGACGAGCTATGGCTACACCTTC CASSLSRRSTSYGYTF TRBJ1-2 TRBV28 - -
TGTGCCAGCAGTTTGGCTGGGGCCAACGTCCTGACTTTC CASSLAGANVLTF TRBJ2-6 TRBV27 - -
TGTGCCAGCAGTTTAACGGGAGGGCCTCTCTTCTTC CASSLTGGPLFF TRBJ2-1 TRBV28 - TRBD2
TGTGCCAGCAGCTTAGGACAGGGGGCTTACGGCTACACCTTC CASSLGQGAYGYTF TRBJ1-2 TRBV7-3 once TRBD1
TGTGCCAGCTCACCACCCTATTCGGGCTACGAGCAGTACTTC CASSPPYSGYEQYF TRBJ2-7 TRBV18 - -
TGTGCCAGTAGTACTATGCTAGCGGGAGTTGGCGAGCAGTACTTC CASSTMLAGVGEQYF TRBJ2-7 TRBV19 - TRBD2
TGTGCCAGCAGCCCCAGGGGAACTAATGAAAAACTGTTTTTT CASSPRGTNEKLFF TRBJ1-4 TRBV4-2 - -
TGTGCCACCAGCAGACAGAGCGGGCCACAACGGGGCTACACCTTC CATSRQSGPQRGYTF TRBJ1-2 TRBV15 - -
TGCGCCAGCAGCCAGGGACCGAACACCGGGGAGCTGTTTTTT CASSQGPNTGELFF TRBJ2-2 TRBV5-1 - -
TGCAGCGTTGAATCCCCCTTTACCTACGAGCAGTACTTC CSVESPFTYEQYF TRBJ2-7 TRBV29-1 - -
TGTGCCAGCAGCTTCCAGGGCTGGGAGCAGTTCTTC CASSFQGWEQFF TRBJ2-1 TRBV11-2 - -
TGTGCCAGTAGTATGGATCGCACAGATACGCAGTATTTT CASSMDRTDTQYF TRBJ2-3 TRBV19 - -
TGTGCCAGCAGTTTACAGGGGGCCGAAGAGACCCAGTACTTC CASSLQGAEETQYF TRBJ2-5 TRBV28 - TRBD1
TGTGCCTGGAGTGGAGTTTCGCGGGACAGGGGAAACTACGAGCAGTACTTC CAWSGVSRDRGNYEQYF TRBJ2-7 TRBV30 - TRBD1
TGTGCCAGCAGCCAAGATTGGGGCAGGGCGGGAGATACGCAGTATTTT CASSQDWGRAGDTQYF TRBJ2-3 TRBV4-2 - -
TGCAGCGGGGCGGGACAGGGGCACCAGCCCCAGCATTTT CSGAGQGHQPQHF TRBJ1-5 TRBV29-1 - TRBD1
TGTGCCAGCAGTGACTCGAAAGGGGGCGGTGGGGCCAACGTCCTGACTTTC CASSDSKGGGGANVLTF TRBJ2-6 TRBV6-4 - TRBD1